A single sample gave rise to the 30 T cell receptor beta chains below, sequenced in a study of blood T cell repertoires in COVID-19. The protocol was immunoSEQ multiplex PCR, while the TCRdb copy is restricted to in-frame clones and leaves out a portion. This sample has more than 55,000 clones, with roughly 80% found just once. Sequencing was carried out using peripheral blood. The receptors come from a woman between 65 and 79 years old with acute or convalescent COVID-19.

This chain connects TRBV5-1 to TRBJ2-3; 7 nucleotides agree with TRBD2. The CDR3 loop spans 16 amino acids. The germline gives CDR1 SGHRS, CDR2 YFSETQ. The ends lost 5 bases at V and 5 bases at J; junction bases unmatched: 14. The chain's CDR3 is CASRISRGDGQDTQYF. The CDR3 DNA follows: TGCGCCAGCAGAATCAGTCGGGGGGACGGTCAAGATACGCAGTATTTT.

V and J are TRBV10-3 and TRBJ1-1; 7 bases agree with TRBD1. The CDR3 extends over 13 amino acids. CDR1 is ENHRY, CDR2 SYGVKD, per germline. V was clipped by 10 bases and J by 2 bases; unmatched bases: 7. CDR3 protein: CARGQEVNTEAFF. The CDR3 region has the DNA TGTGCCAGAGGACAGGAGGTAAACACTGAAGCTTTCTTT.

This clone has more than one count but fewer than ten. The rearrangement uses TRBV7-3 and TRBJ1-3; TRBD1 aligns across 9 bases. Germline CDR1 reads SGHTA; CDR2 reads FQGTGA. V gave up 6 bases and J gave up 1 base; unmatched junction bases: 4. The CDR3 covers 15 residues. This CDR3 is CASSTGQGSGNTIYF. CDR3 coding DNA: TGTGCCAGCAGTACCGGACAGGGGTCTGGAAACACCATATATTTT.

The DNA for the CDR3 is TGTGCCTGGAAAAAACAGGGAGCGAACACCGGGGAGCTGTTTTTT. Protein product: CAWKKQGANTGELFF. The chain employs TRBV30 and TRBJ2-2, with D maybe TRBD1 (6 bases). V was cut by 4 bases and J by 0 bases, with 12 bases left in between. CDR1 and CDR2 from the germline V gene are GTSNPN and SVGIG (reference sequence). CDR3 length equals 15 residues.

The chain recombines TRBV5-1 with TRBJ2-7; 7 bases are shared with TRBD1. The CDR3 consists of 10 residues. Germline V gene data show CDR1 as SGHRS and CDR2 as YFSETQ. Trimming took 10 bases from V and 13 from J; bases not matched to a gene: 11. CDR3 sequence reads: CASKSDRVYF. Here the CDR3 DNA reads TGCGCCTCTAAAAGCGACAGGGTTTACTTC. The whole variable domain, remainder taken from reference TRBV5-1 and TRBJ2-7, is KAGVTQTPRYLIKTRGQQVTLSCSPISGHRSVSWYQQTPGQGLQFLFEYFSETQRNKGNFPGRFSGRQFSNSRSEMNVSTLELGDSALYLCASKSDRVYFGPGTRLTVT.

This clone showed up just a few times. The chain is built from TRBV18 and TRBJ1-2; D possibly corresponds to TRBD1 (5 bases). Germline V gene data show CDR1 as KGHSH and CDR2 as LQKENI. The V end was cut by 2 bases, the J end by 4 bases, with 17 bases between. The CDR3 loop spans 16 amino acids. The CDR3 spells CASSPRDFKRSYGYTF. CDR3 sequence (DNA): TGTGCCAGCTCACCAAGGGACTTCAAGAGGTCCTATGGCTACACCTTC.

V is TRBV11-2 and J is TRBJ1-1; a weak D match, TRBD1 (6 bases). The CDR3 has 17 residues. The V end was cut by 7 bases, the J end by 4 bases, with 25 bases between. Germline loops: CDR1 SGHAT, CDR2 FQNNGV. The CDR3 coding sequence is TGTGCCAGCACCCAGGGGCACGGGGCCGGGTACAGCACTGAAGCTTTCTTT. Protein sequence: CASTQGHGAGYSTEAFF.

The chain combines TRBV7-8 with TRBJ2-1; the D gene is possibly TRBD1 (5 bases). Trimming stripped 1 base from V and 1 base from J, with 8 bases between. This CDR3 is 15 amino acids long. Germline CDR1 and CDR2: SGHVS and FQNEAQ. The CDR3: CASSLDRRSYNEQFF. DNA for the CDR3: TGTGCCAGCAGCTTAGACAGGCGTTCCTACAATGAGCAGTTCTTC. The complete variable domain, with remaining parts taken from reference TRBV7-8 and TRBJ2-1, reads GAGVSQSPRYKVAKRGQDVALRCDPISGHVSLFWYQQALGQGPEFLTYFQNEAQLDKSGLPSDRFFAERPEGSVSTLKIQRTQQEDSAVYLCASSLDRRSYNEQFFGPGTRLTVL.

There are a few counts of this clone. This chain links TRBV9 with TRBJ2-3; 13 bases map to TRBD2. Germline-derived CDR1 and CDR2 are SGDLS and YYNGEE. The CDR3 sequence is 16 residues long. Trimming removed 3 bases from V and 5 bases from J; junction bases left unmatched: 6. For the CDR3, the DNA is TGTGCCAGCAGCGCTCGACTAGCGGGGGGCAGAGATACGCAGTATTTT. The encoded protein is CASSARLAGGRDTQYF.

This clone was counted between two and nine times. This chain connects TRBV6-5 to TRBJ2-1; TRBD1 might be the D (5 bases). The CDR3 totals 15 residues. V lost 7 bases to trimming and J lost 2 bases, with 15 bases between them. The germline CDR1 and CDR2 sequences are MNHEY and SVGAGI. The CDR3 DNA reads TGTGCCAGCAAAACCCAGGGTTCTCCCTACAATGAGCAGTTCTTC. Its translation: CASKTQGSPYNEQFF.

This sequence joins TRBV5-1 and TRBJ2-1; D is unresolved. From germline, CDR1 is SGHRS and CDR2 YFSETQ. CDR3 size: 17 residues. Trimming removed 4 bases from V and 0 bases from J, with 17 bases in between. The CDR3 reads CASSRQYNRRSYNEQFF. Here the CDR3 DNA reads TGCGCCAGCAGCCGACAATACAACCGTCGCTCCTACAATGAGCAGTTCTTC.

The rearrangement uses TRBV7-3 and TRBJ1-1, with D possibly matching TRBD1 (5 bases). The CDR3 runs 14 residues. The V gene lost 5 bases and the J gene lost 5 bases, with 15 bases spanning the gap. Germline V gene data show CDR1 as SGHTA and CDR2 as FQGTGA. CDR3 DNA sequence: TGTGCCAGCAGCCCCCGGGCAGGGTATACTGAAGCTTTCTTT. The encoded protein is CASSPRAGYTEAFF.

This clone was observed a handful of times. This chain connects TRBV19 to TRBJ1-2; 8 bases are a match to TRBD1. Trimming at V came to 1 base and at J to 7 bases, leaving 14 bases not matched to a gene. The CDR3 is 17 residues long. Germline assignment: CDR1 LNHDA and CDR2 SQIVND (reference sequence). For the CDR3, the DNA is TGTGCCAGTAGTATAGTTGGCAGGGGGCACAGGTCGGGTGGCTACACCTTC. Amino acids: CASSIVGRGHRSGGYTF.

The chain employs TRBV5-5 and TRBJ1-1; D possibly corresponds to TRBD1 (5 bases). Trimming took off 2 bases at V and 4 bases at J, with 12 bases between the two ends. This CDR3 has 14 residues. CDR1 is SGHKS and CDR2 is YYEKEE in the germline V gene (reference sequence). This CDR3 reads CASSLFGGGTEAFF. DNA for the CDR3: TGTGCCAGCAGCTTATTTGGGGGAGGCACTGAAGCTTTCTTT.

The chain couples TRBV19 to TRBJ1-4; TRBD1 agrees at 8 bases. CDR3 length: 15 residues. The germline CDR1 and CDR2 sequences are LNHDA and SQIVND (reference sequence). V trimming: 4 bases; J trimming: 9 bases; junction bases outside the gene matches: 10. The CDR3 loop reads CASSTPGTGSKKLFF. DNA of the CDR3: TGTGCCAGTAGTACCCCCGGGACAGGCTCAAAAAAACTGTTTTTT.

This sequence joins TRBV5-6 and TRBJ1-3; the match to TRBD1 covers 9 bases. The trim removed 3 bases at V and 4 bases at J, leaving 8 bases unmatched. The CDR3 totals 16 residues. Germline lookup yields CDR1 SGHDT and CDR2 YYEEEE. CDR3 nucleotides: TGTGCCAGCAGCTCTTACGGACAGGGGAGAGGAAACACCATATATTTT. Amino acids: CASSSYGQGRGNTIYF.

The DNA for the CDR3 is TGTGCCAGCAGCTTAGTTGGAGTGAACACTGAAGCTTTCTTT. It encodes CASSLVGVNTEAFF. The chain is built from TRBV13 and TRBJ1-1, with unresolved D. Germline V gives CDR1 PRHDT, CDR2 FYEKMQ (reference sequence). The CDR3 is 14 amino acids. Deletions cut 1 base from V and 0 bases from J, with 6 bases between.

The V and J genes are TRBV3-1 (or the pseudogene TRBV3-2) and TRBJ2-1; TRBD2 matches 12 bases. With V trimmed by 4 bases and J by 0 bases, 7 bases remained unmatched. The CDR3 sequence is 18 residues long. Germline loops: CDR1 LGHDT, CDR2 YNNKEL (reference sequence). CDR3 in amino acids: CASSLGLAGYSSYNEQFF. Here the CDR3 DNA reads TGTGCCAGCAGCCTGGGACTAGCGGGCTACAGCTCCTACAATGAGCAGTTCTTC.

A single count supports this clone. The chain joins TRBV12-3 or TRBV12-4 to TRBJ1-2; possibly TRBD1 for D (5 bases). The CDR3 loop spans 12 amino acids. The V gene lost 6 bases and the J gene lost 10 bases, with 15 bases spanning the gap. The CDR3 is CASSRGGGYYTF. Here the CDR3 DNA reads TGTGCCAGCAGCCGTGGGGGGGGATACTACACCTTC.

The chain has TRBV5-3 and TRBJ1-3, with D unclear. TRBV5-3 is annotated as an ORF whose role is uncertain. There are 16 residues in the CDR3. The ends were cut back, 3 bases at V and 0 bases at J, with 13 bases in the middle. CDR3 sequence reads: CARSSGPHNSGNTIYF. The DNA of the CDR3 is TGTGCCAGAAGCTCAGGCCCTCATAACTCTGGAAACACCATATATTTT.

Only a few counts were recorded for this clone. This chain connects TRBV9 to TRBJ2-2; D is perhaps TRBD1 (6 bases). CDR3 length: 16 amino acids. CDR1 and CDR2 (germline): SGDLS, YYNGEE. V lost 3 bases and J lost 1, with 13 bases in between. The CDR3 region has the DNA TGTGCCAGCAGCGCCAACAGGGCCTTGAACACCGGGGAGCTGTTTTTT. As protein: CASSANRALNTGELFF.

The V call is TRBV3-1 (or the pseudogene TRBV3-2), the J call TRBJ1-1; D unresolved. This CDR3 region has 14 residues. The V end was cut by 4 bases, the J end by 2 bases, with 11 bases between. Germline V gene data show CDR1 as LGHDT and CDR2 as YNNKEL (reference sequence). CDR3 DNA: TGTGCCAGCAGCCCCCACACAGTTAACACTGAAGCTTTCTTT. Its translation is CASSPHTVNTEAFF.

The rearrangement links TRBV29-1 to TRBJ2-1, with 8 positions matching TRBD2. Trimming cost V 6 bases and J 3 bases; bases outside gene matches: 10. Germline CDR1 reads SQVTM; CDR2 reads ANQGSEA. The CDR3 is 15 amino acids. CDR3 DNA sequence: TGCAGCGTGCGTTCCGGGACTAGTCTCTACAATGAGCAGTTCTTC. The encoded protein is CSVRSGTSLYNEQFF.

The chain uses TRBV30 and TRBJ1-1, with 8 bases aligning to TRBD1. J lost 2 bases, V lost 2 bases, and 4 bases had no gene match. The CDR3 sequence is 14 residues long. Germline V gene data show CDR1 as GTSNPN and CDR2 as SVGIG (reference sequence). The CDR3, as DNA: TGTGCCTGGAGTCTCGACAGGGGCAACACTGAAGCTTTCTTT. Its translation: CAWSLDRGNTEAFF.

The chain combines TRBV2 with TRBJ1-6; D is unresolved. Germline V gene data show CDR1 as SNHLY and CDR2 as FYNNEI. This CDR3 has 11 amino acids. V lost 4 bases, J lost 15 bases, and 10 bases lay in between. The DNA for the CDR3 is TGTGCCAGCAGTGCCGGTTCGCGCCTCCACTTT. It is translated as CASSAGSRLHF.

This clone has just one count. The CDR3 loop reads CASSEDRSNQPQHF. The CDR3, as DNA: TGTGCCAGCAGCGAGGACAGGTCCAATCAGCCCCAGCATTTT. V usage is TRBV7-9 and J usage is TRBJ1-5; TRBD1 matches at 7 bases. CDR3 length equals 14 residues. Germline V gene lookup returns CDR1 SEHNR and CDR2 FQNEAQ (reference sequence). J gave up 3 bases and V 5 bases, and 4 bases lay outside the gene matches.

This rearrangement joins TRBV10-3 to TRBJ2-3; TRBD2 agrees at 10 bases. This CDR3 is 14 amino acids long. Losses at the gene ends were 7 bases for V and 2 bases for J; bases not matched to a gene: 3. From germline, CDR1 is ENHRY and CDR2 SYGVKD. For the CDR3, the DNA is TGTGCCATCAAGCTAGCGGGGGCCACAGATACGCAGTATTTT. This codes for CAIKLAGATDTQYF.

The chain has TRBV6-5 and TRBJ1-2, with D maybe TRBD1 (5 bases). Germline values: CDR1 MNHEY, CDR2 SVGAGI. V lost 5 bases and J 4 bases, leaving 17 bases between the germline ends. This CDR3 spans 15 amino acids. The CDR3 here is CASSLLGEVGYGYTF. DNA for the CDR3: TGTGCCAGCAGTCTCTTAGGGGAGGTTGGCTATGGCTACACCTTC.

The chain employs TRBV2 and TRBJ1-5, with a tentative D call TRBD1 (5 bases). Trimming removed 4 bases at V and 3 bases at J, with 13 bases between. CDR3 length equals 15 residues. Germline-derived CDR1 and CDR2 are SNHLY and FYNNEI. For the CDR3, the DNA is TGTGCCAGCAGTGTGTCGGGGGGGATCAATCAGCCCCAGCATTTT. Translated: CASSVSGGINQPQHF.

This clone was recorded a few times. The rearrangement uses TRBV5-1 and TRBJ1-1; 8 bases match TRBD1. This CDR3 contains 14 residues. Germline V gene data show CDR1 as SGHRS and CDR2 as YFSETQ. The junction had 5 bases not matched to a gene; V was cut back by 6 bases and J by 1 base. As DNA, the CDR3 is TGCGCCAGCAACCAGGGGGCATGGAACACTGAAGCTTTCTTT. It codes for CASNQGAWNTEAFF. Drawing the rest from reference TRBV5-1 and TRBJ1-1, the complete variable domain is KAGVTQTPRYLIKTRGQQVTLSCSPISGHRSVSWYQQTPGQGLQFLFEYFSETQRNKGNFPGRFSGRQFSNSRSEMNVSTLELGDSALYLCASNQGAWNTEAFFGQGTRLTVV.